The next 28 T cell receptor beta chains were all read from a single sample in a study of STAT5B mutations in CD4+ large granular lymphocyte leukemia. Sequencing used immunoSEQ multiplex PCR; TCRdb keeps in-frame clones, though not all of them. The table lists tens of thousands of clones, approximately 90% of them singletons. Sequencing was done on a sample of CD4+ T cells from blood buffy coats. The receptors come from a human donor in good health.

The DNA of the CDR3 is TGTGCCACCAGCACAGTCAGAGGCGGGGGTAACACTGAAGCTTTCTTT. Translation gives CATSTVRGGGNTEAFF. The V call is TRBV15, the J call TRBJ1-1; D is perhaps TRBD1 (5 bases). The CDR3 is 16 amino acids. The ends were cut back, 4 bases at V and 2 bases at J, with 17 bases in the middle. From germline, CDR1 is LNHNV and CDR2 YYDKDF (reference sequence).

The gene calls are TRBV28 and TRBJ2-2; 9 nucleotides match TRBD1. The V and J ends lost 10 bases and 4 bases, in that order; junction bases with no gene match: 7. CDR1 MDHEN and CDR2 SYDVKM come from the germline V gene. The CDR3 totals 14 residues. CDR3 loop: CAIRDRDSTGELFF. CDR3 nucleotide sequence: TGTGCCATCCGGGACAGGGACTCCACCGGGGAGCTGTTTTTT.

This chain joins TRBV6-4 and TRBJ1-1; tentative D call: TRBD1 (5 bases). CDR3 length equals 14 residues. The germline V gene has CDR1 MRHNA and CDR2 SNTAGT. V lost 4 bases and J 11 bases, leaving 20 bases between the germline ends. The CDR3 sequence: CASSAFPGDASAFF. The CDR3 nucleotides read TGTGCCAGCAGTGCCTTCCCCGGGGACGCATCGGCTTTCTTT.

The CDR3 reads CASSELMVRRGREQYF. CDR3 bases: TGTGCCAGCAGTGAACTTATGGTTAGGAGGGGGCGAGAGCAGTACTTC. The rearrangement uses TRBV2 and TRBJ2-7; maybe TRBD1 (7 bases). Trimming cost V 2 bases and J 7 bases, with 21 bases left between them. The CDR3 extends over 16 amino acids. Germline lookup yields CDR1 SNHLY and CDR2 FYNNEI.

The chain is built from TRBV4-3 and TRBJ2-2, with 11 bases lining up with TRBD2. The trim removed 1 base at V and 1 base at J, leaving 2 bases unmatched. The CDR3 runs 17 residues. Germline V gene data show CDR1 as LGHNA and CDR2 as YSLEER. In nucleotides, the CDR3 is TGCGCCAGCAGCCAAGCTGGACTAGCGGGGAACACCGGGGAGCTGTTTTTT. Amino acid sequence: CASSQAGLAGNTGELFF.

The chain combines TRBV10-3 with TRBJ2-1; 11 nucleotides agree with TRBD1. CDR1 is ENHRY, CDR2 SYGVKD, per germline. J lost 7 bases, V lost 3 bases, and 5 bases had no gene match. The CDR3 totals 15 residues. CDR3 in amino acids: CAISEGQGAGNEQFF. CDR3 sequence (DNA): TGTGCCATCAGTGAAGGACAGGGGGCGGGTAATGAGCAGTTCTTC.

In DNA, the CDR3 is TGTGCCAGCAGCTCCGCCCAGGGTAGAGCAACAGATACGCAGTATTTT. This encodes CASSSAQGRATDTQYF. V is TRBV5-5 and J is TRBJ2-3; tentatively, D is TRBD1 (5 bases). This CDR3 has 16 amino acids. Trimming shortened V by 3 bases and J by 3 bases, and 17 bases separated the two germline ends. Germline V gene lookup returns CDR1 SGHKS and CDR2 YYEKEE (reference sequence).

The chain is built from TRBV15 and TRBJ1-3; D is unresolved. The CDR3 runs 13 residues. V was shortened by 0 bases and J by 5 bases, with 5 bases between the two germline ends. The germline V gene encodes CDR1 LNHNV and CDR2 YYDKDF (reference sequence). CDR3 region: CATSRDRRNTIYF. The CDR3 nucleotides are TGTGCCACCAGCAGAGACAGAAGAAACACCATATATTTT.

The rearrangement links TRBV28 to TRBJ1-2, with 7 bases that match TRBD1. Germline CDR1 MDHEN, CDR2 SYDVKM. The trim removed 5 bases at V and 7 bases at J, leaving 1 base unmatched. This CDR3 has 11 residues. CDR3 protein: CASSRTGGYTF. In nucleotides, the CDR3 is TGTGCCAGCAGTAGGACAGGTGGCTACACCTTC.

The chain recombines TRBV18 with TRBJ1-2; D gene unclear. The V gene lost 0 bases and the J gene lost 2 bases, with 4 bases spanning the gap. CDR1 is KGHSH and CDR2 is LQKENI in the germline V gene. The length of the CDR3 is 13 residues. The CDR3 reads CASSPPQNYGYTF. CDR3 nucleotide sequence: TGTGCCAGCTCACCACCCCAGAACTATGGCTACACCTTC. The complete variable domain, with remaining parts taken from reference TRBV18 and TRBJ1-2, reads NAGVMQNPRHLVRRRGQEARLRCSPMKGHSHVYWYRQLPEEGLKFMVYLQKENIIDESGMPKERFSAEFPKEGPSILRIQQVVRGDSAAYFCASSPPQNYGYTFGSGTRLTVV.

The table lists this clone with a count of one. The rearrangement joins TRBV4-1 to TRBJ2-4; TRBD1 or TRBD2 may be the D gene (5 bases each). V was clipped by 2 bases and J by 7 bases, with 21 bases between them. CDR3 length: 17 amino acids. The germline V gene has CDR1 MGHRA and CDR2 YSYEKL. Here the CDR3 reads CASSQSPGTVDGNIQYF. CDR3 DNA sequence: TGCGCCAGCAGCCAATCTCCAGGGACGGTCGATGGGAACATTCAGTACTTC.

The chain links TRBV19 to TRBJ2-2, with a tentative D call TRBD1 (5 bases). Germline V CDR1 and CDR2: LNHDA, SQIVND (reference sequence). This CDR3 region has 14 residues. V lost 7 bases and J 2 bases, leaving 11 bases between the germline ends. CDR3 coding DNA: TGTGCCAGTAAAGAAGGACACAACACCGGGGAGCTGTTTTTT. Translated: CASKEGHNTGELFF. The whole variable domain, remainder taken from reference TRBV19 and TRBJ2-2, is DGGITQSPKYLFRKEGQNVTLSCEQNLNHDAMYWYRQDPGQGLRLIYYSQIVNDFQKGDIAEGYSVSREKKESFPLTVTSAQKNPTAFYLCASKEGHNTGELFFGEGSRLTVL.

The chain carries TRBV5-5 and TRBJ1-2; D gene uncertain. Trimming cost V 2 bases and J 8 bases, with 13 bases left between them. The CDR3 loop spans 13 amino acids. Germline CDR1 and CDR2: SGHKS and YYEKEE (reference sequence). CDR3 protein: CASSLDINGGYTF. CDR3 sequence (DNA): TGTGCCAGCAGCTTAGACATCAATGGGGGCTACACCTTC.

The chain combines TRBV5-6 with TRBJ1-1; TRBD1 is a possible D gene (5 bases). The V end was cut by 1 base, the J end by 4 bases, with 11 bases between. CDR3 length equals 14 residues. Germline CDR1 and CDR2: SGHDT and YYEEEE. The CDR3 loop reads CASSLTGSRTEAFF. CDR3 in DNA: TGTGCCAGCAGCTTGACAGGTTCGCGCACTGAAGCTTTCTTT.

This sequence joins TRBV5-6 and TRBJ1-4; 7 nucleotides align to TRBD1. The CDR3 loop spans 16 amino acids. CDR1 is SGHDT and CDR2 is YYEEEE in the germline V gene. The V and J ends lost 3 bases and 4 bases, in that order; junction bases with no gene match: 9. The CDR3 region is CASSWGPGQINEKLFF. CDR3 DNA sequence: TGTGCCAGCAGCTGGGGACCGGGACAGATTAATGAAAAACTGTTTTTT.

This chain connects TRBV6-6 to TRBJ1-1; TRBD1 might be the D (6 bases). Germline V gene lookup returns CDR1 MNHNY and CDR2 SVGAGI (reference sequence). Trimming shortened V by 2 bases and J by 1 base, and 8 bases separated the two germline ends. The CDR3 extends over 14 amino acids. CDR3 nucleotides: TGTGCCAGCAGTTACCTACAGGGGAACACTGAAGCTTTCTTT. This encodes CASSYLQGNTEAFF.

The rearrangement uses TRBV19 and TRBJ1-5; the match to TRBD1 covers 8 bases. CDR1 and CDR2 from the germline V gene are LNHDA and SQIVND (reference sequence). V was pared by 3 bases and J by 4 bases, with 8 bases of the junction left unmatched. The CDR3 extends over 16 amino acids. Written as DNA, the CDR3 is TGTGCCAGTAGTATCGGGGGGACAGGTAGAAATCAGCCCCAGCATTTT. It yields the protein CASSIGGTGRNQPQHF.

This clone was seen a handful of times. The rearrangement uses TRBV13 and TRBJ2-7; D possibly corresponds to TRBD2 (6 bases). CDR3 length equals 16 residues. Germline CDR1 is PRHDT and CDR2 is FYEKMQ (reference sequence). Trimming pared 1 base from V and 0 bases from J, leaving 13 bases between. CDR3 DNA: TGTGCCAGCAGCTTAGTTCGGGAGACCCGCTCCTACGAGCAGTACTTC. Its protein is CASSLVRETRSYEQYF.

The gene calls are TRBV9 and TRBJ2-5; D might be TRBD1 (5 bases). Trimming stripped 3 bases from V and 5 bases from J, with 11 bases between. Germline V gene sequence: CDR1 SGDLS, CDR2 YYNGEE. The CDR3 length is 13 residues. CDR3 DNA: TGTGCCAGCAGCGCAAGGCAGGGCGAGACCCAGTACTTC. As protein: CASSARQGETQYF.

This clone was found once. As DNA, the CDR3 is TGCGCCAGCAGCCCCGGACTAGCGGGAGACTTAAATGAGCAGTTCTTC. Protein sequence: CASSPGLAGDLNEQFF. The chain carries TRBV5-1 and TRBJ2-1; 13 bases line up with TRBD2. This CDR3 spans 16 amino acids. CDR1 is SGHRS and CDR2 is YFSETQ in the germline V gene. The ends lost 4 bases at V and 7 bases at J; junction bases unmatched: 8.

The gene calls are TRBV9 and TRBJ2-2; no firm D call. Germline CDR1 SGDLS, CDR2 YYNGEE. The germline V and J ends were trimmed by 0 bases and 1 base, with 4 bases remaining between them. The CDR3 length is 14 residues. The DNA of the CDR3 is TGTGCCAGCAGCGTAGAAGGGAACACCGGGGAGCTGTTTTTT. This sequence encodes CASSVEGNTGELFF.

The chain uses TRBV21-1 and TRBJ2-1; the D segment call TRBD1 is taken from the table without a DNA check. TRBV21-1 counts as a pseudogene. This CDR3 region has 17 residues. The CDR3 bases are TGTGCCAGCAGCCCCCTGGGGGCGCGGACCCTTCCGGATGAGCAGTTCTTC. Its protein product is CASSPLGARTLPDEQFF.

This chain joins TRBV9 and TRBJ2-1, with 11 bases that match TRBD2. With V trimmed by 4 bases and J by 5 bases, 14 bases remained unmatched. Germline CDR1 SGDLS, CDR2 YYNGEE. The CDR3 runs 18 residues. In DNA form, the CDR3 reads TGTGCCAGCAGCTCCGGAGGTGCTAGCGGGAGGACCGACAATGAGCAGTTCTTC. Amino acids: CASSSGGASGRTDNEQFF.

V is TRBV11-2 and J is TRBJ2-7, with a weak D call TRBD1 (6 bases). The germline gives CDR1 SGHAT, CDR2 FQNNGV. The V and J ends lost 4 bases and 7 bases respectively, with 20 bases between them. There are 15 residues in the CDR3. The CDR3 is CASSSTGYLSREQYF. The CDR3 DNA sequence: TGTGCCAGCAGCTCGACAGGATACCTTTCGCGGGAGCAGTACTTC.

This chain connects TRBV4-3 to TRBJ2-7; no clear D gene. From germline, CDR1 is LGHNA and CDR2 YSLEER. The CDR3 covers 18 residues. The ends were cut back, 0 bases at V and 3 bases at J, with 21 bases in the middle. CDR3 in DNA: TGCGCCAGCAGCCAAGAGCTTCCTTTCGGAATCTCTTTCTACGAGCAGTACTTC. Protein product: CASSQELPFGISFYEQYF.

This clone is a singleton in its sample. The chain links TRBV7-8 to TRBJ2-7; 8 nucleotides align to TRBD2. The germline gives CDR1 SGHVS, CDR2 FQNEAQ. CDR3 length: 12 residues. Trimming removed 3 bases from V and 5 bases from J; junction bases left unmatched: 0. CDR3 DNA: TGTGCCAGCAGCTTCGGGAGGGACGAGCAGTACTTC. Protein product: CASSFGRDEQYF.

The J gene is TRBJ1-1, the V gene TRBV19; a possible D gene is TRBD1 (5 bases). The CDR3 is 13 amino acids. Trimming shortened V by 6 bases and J by 1 base, and 9 bases separated the two germline ends. Looked up from germline, CDR1 is LNHDA and CDR2 is SQIVND (reference sequence). CDR3 nucleotide sequence: TGTGCCAGTAGCCGGGACGCGAACACTGAAGCTTTCTTT. Encoded protein: CASSRDANTEAFF.

For this clone: One end of the junction fails to match germline, which may point to a read error. The V gene is TRBV6-6, the J gene TRBJ2-1; D is ambiguous. The CDR3 is made up of 12 amino acids. Germline V lookup: CDR1 MNHNY, CDR2 SVGAGI (reference sequence). CDR3 coding DNA: TGTGCCAGCAGTAACTCCTACAATGAGCAGTTCTTC. This codes for CASSNSYNEQFF.